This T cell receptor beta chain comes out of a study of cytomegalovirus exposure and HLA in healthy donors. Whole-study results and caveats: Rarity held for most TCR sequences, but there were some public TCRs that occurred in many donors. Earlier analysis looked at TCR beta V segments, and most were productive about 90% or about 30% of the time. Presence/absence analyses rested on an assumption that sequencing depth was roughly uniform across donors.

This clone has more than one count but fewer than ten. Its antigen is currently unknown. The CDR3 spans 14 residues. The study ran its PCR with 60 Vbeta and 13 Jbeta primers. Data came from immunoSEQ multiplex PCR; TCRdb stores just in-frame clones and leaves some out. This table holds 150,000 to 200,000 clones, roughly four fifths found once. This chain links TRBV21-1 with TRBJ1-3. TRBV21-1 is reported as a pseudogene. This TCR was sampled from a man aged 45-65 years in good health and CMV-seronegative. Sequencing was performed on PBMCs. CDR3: CASSSREGLNTIYF. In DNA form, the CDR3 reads TGTGCCAGCAGCTCGCGCGAGGGATTAAACACCATATATTTT.